The 19 T cell receptor beta chains listed next were all sequenced from one sample in a study of shared clonotypes between healthy human individuals. Data came from immunoSEQ multiplex PCR; TCRdb stores just in-frame clones and leaves some out. The sample lists some 700,000 clones; about 90% were seen once. Sequenced sample: memory CD8+ T cells from PBMCs. Regarding subset: CD45RO+ cells pooled with CCR7-negative TemRA cells. Receptors were obtained from a young man in good health. Some clones in this sample may be carry-over from other donors' samples.

The chain joins TRBV28 to TRBJ2-1; 8 bases fit TRBD2. CDR1 and CDR2 from the germline V gene are MDHEN and SYDVKM. This CDR3 comprises 20 residues. V shed 2 bases, J shed 5 bases, and the junction held 20 bases outside the gene matches. In DNA, the CDR3 is TGTGCCAGCAGTTTACCGTCCGGAGAGGGGGGCGGGAGGCTGGACAATGAGCAGTTCTTC. Encoded protein: CASSLPSGEGGGRLDNEQFF.

This clone came up once. V usage is TRBV7-9 and J usage is TRBJ1-3, with D perhaps TRBD1 (6 bases). Germline CDR1 and CDR2: SEHNR and FQNEAQ (reference sequence). CDR3 length: 13 residues. Trimming pared 5 bases from V and 7 bases from J, leaving 12 bases between. CDR3 sequence reads: CASSPKGGNTIYF. CDR3 DNA sequence: TGTGCCAGCAGCCCGAAAGGGGGGAACACCATATATTTT.

CDR3 sequence (DNA): TGTGCCCTTACCCCTAACAGGGAGATGATGACAGATACGCAGTATTTT. Residues: CALTPNREMMTDTQYF. This chain connects TRBV19 to TRBJ2-3; TRBD1 is a possible D gene (6 bases). The V gene's germline CDR1 is LNHDA and CDR2 SQIVND (reference sequence). Between the trimmed V and J ends, which lost 11 bases and 3 bases, there was a span of 24 bases. The CDR3 consists of 16 residues.

This chain links TRBV5-1 with TRBJ2-7; D call uncertain. The CDR3 sequence is 16 residues long. V dropped 1 base and J dropped 3 bases, with 17 bases sitting between them. Germline-derived CDR1 and CDR2 are SGHRS and YFSETQ. CDR3 protein: CASSLLMPAKGYEQYF. The CDR3 coding sequence is TGCGCCAGCAGCTTGCTCATGCCGGCAAAGGGCTACGAGCAGTACTTC.

The chain employs TRBV27 and TRBJ1-5; TRBD1 agrees at 7 bases. V gave up 5 bases and J gave up 2 bases; unmatched junction bases: 0. Germline V gives CDR1 MNHEY, CDR2 SMNVEV (reference sequence). The CDR3 runs to 13 residues. The CDR3 DNA reads TGTGCCAGCAGTGGGACAGGCAATCAGCCCCAGCATTTT. It is translated as CASSGTGNQPQHF.

This rearrangement joins TRBV6-6 to TRBJ1-3; 8 positions match TRBD1. This CDR3 contains 16 residues. The germline V gene has CDR1 MNHNY and CDR2 SVGAGI (reference sequence). After removal of 5 bases from V and 0 bases from J, the junction contained 6 bases not matched to a gene. The CDR3 reads CASSPTGVNSGNTIYF. CDR3 in DNA: TGTGCCAGCAGTCCGACAGGGGTAAACTCTGGAAACACCATATATTTT.

This chain uses TRBV27 with TRBJ1-3; 7 bases line up with TRBD1. Germline-derived CDR1 and CDR2 are MNHEY and SMNVEV (reference sequence). Losses at the gene ends were 8 bases for V and 4 bases for J; bases not matched to a gene: 5. The CDR3 is made up of 13 amino acids. DNA of the CDR3: TGTGCCAGCGGGACGACAGGGGGAAACACCATATATTTT. Its protein is CASGTTGGNTIYF.

This sequence joins TRBV5-6 and TRBJ2-2; D remains ambiguous. Germline values: CDR1 SGHDT, CDR2 YYEEEE. CDR3 length equals 14 residues. V lost 0 bases and J 1 base, leaving 4 bases between the germline ends. CDR3 sequence: CASSLDGNTGELFF. CDR3 nucleotides: TGTGCCAGCAGCTTGGACGGGAACACCGGGGAGCTGTTTTTT.

This chain connects TRBV7-9 to TRBJ2-3, with 7 bases aligning to TRBD1. The CDR3 totals 15 residues. The J segment lost 2 bases and the V segment lost 5 bases, leaving 7 bases of the junction unmatched. Germline CDR1 and CDR2: SEHNR and FQNEAQ (reference sequence). CDR3 sequence (DNA): TGTGCCAGCAGCCCTGGGACAGACACCACAGATACGCAGTATTTT. This sequence encodes CASSPGTDTTDTQYF.

This clone was counted once. J is TRBJ2-2 and V is TRBV7-9; D not resolved. The V end lost 4 bases, the J end lost 3 bases, and 9 bases lay between the germline ends. CDR3 length equals 14 residues. Germline assignment: CDR1 SEHNR and CDR2 FQNEAQ (reference sequence). In DNA, the CDR3 is TGTGCCAGCAGCTCACCCTCGTACACCGGGGAGCTGTTTTTT. This sequence encodes CASSSPSYTGELFF. Complete variable domain (other parts from reference TRBV7-9 and TRBJ2-2): DTGVSQNPRHKITKRGQNVTFRCDPISEHNRLYWYRQTLGQGPEFLTYFQNEAQLEKSRLLSDRFSAERPKGSFSTLEIQRTEQGDSAMYLCASSSPSYTGELFFGEGSRLTVL.

V is TRBV19 and J is TRBJ2-7; 14 bases agree with TRBD2. CDR1 is LNHDA and CDR2 is SQIVND in the germline V gene (reference sequence). J lost 6 bases, V lost 4 bases, and 5 bases had no gene match. CDR3 length: 15 amino acids. The CDR3 region has the DNA TGTGCCAGTAGTACCACCGGGACTAGCGGGAGCGAGCAGTACTTC. It encodes CASSTTGTSGSEQYF.

The chain has TRBV11-3 and TRBJ2-1; 7 nucleotides align to TRBD2. Germline loops: CDR1 SGHNT, CDR2 YENEEA. The CDR3 spans 18 residues. J gave up 2 bases and V 1 base, and 11 bases lay outside the gene matches. As DNA, the CDR3 is TGTGCCAGCAGCTTAGTTAGGGAGCGGGGCAGGACCTACAATGAGCAGTTCTTC. It specifies CASSLVRERGRTYNEQFF.

The gene calls are TRBV6-5 and TRBJ2-6, with D unclear. CDR1 is MNHEY and CDR2 is SVGAGI in the germline V gene. There are 16 residues in the CDR3. Trimming took 1 base from V and 4 from J, leaving 11 bases between them. The CDR3 coding sequence is TGTGCCAGCAGTTACTGGCCGGGCGAAGGGGCCAACGTCCTGACTTTC. Translation gives CASSYWPGEGANVLTF.

The chain uses TRBV7-8 and TRBJ2-7; 7 bases fit TRBD2. CDR1 and CDR2 (germline): SGHVS, FQNEAQ. The CDR3 covers 16 residues. V trimming: 5 bases; J trimming: 2 bases; junction bases outside the gene matches: 12. The CDR3 bases are TGTGCCAGCAGCCCGAGGTCTGGGAGCGGGGCCTACGAGCAGTACTTC. Its protein product is CASSPRSGSGAYEQYF.

This chain links TRBV28 with TRBJ2-7, with 9 bases identical to TRBD2. The CDR3 spans 14 residues. With 6 bases clipped from V and 6 bases from J, the junction kept 9 bases outside the gene matches. Germline CDR1 reads MDHEN; CDR2 reads SYDVKM. The CDR3 region is CASRISGSSVEQYF. The CDR3 coding sequence is TGTGCCAGCAGGATTAGCGGGAGTAGTGTCGAGCAGTACTTC.

The chain uses TRBV6-5 and TRBJ2-7; the match to TRBD1 covers 8 bases. V lost 8 bases, J lost 5 bases, and 5 bases stayed unmatched. This CDR3 spans 12 amino acids. Germline V gene lookup returns CDR1 MNHEY and CDR2 SVGAGI. The CDR3 sequence is CASQTGENEQYF. In DNA, the CDR3 is TGTGCCAGCCAGACAGGGGAGAACGAGCAGTACTTC.

The V call is TRBV9, the J call TRBJ1-1; D call uncertain. Germline loops: CDR1 SGDLS, CDR2 YYNGEE. The CDR3 consists of 13 residues. The germline V and J ends were trimmed by 0 bases and 4 bases, with 7 bases remaining between them. CDR3 DNA sequence: TGTGCCAGCAGCGTAGGACAAACCACTGAAGCTTTCTTT. This translates into CASSVGQTTEAFF. Full variable domain (rest looked up from reference TRBV9 and TRBJ1-1): DSGVTQTPKHLITATGQRVTLRCSPRSGDLSVYWYQQSLDQGLQFLIQYYNGEERAKGNILERFSAQQFPDLHSELNLSSLELGDSALYFCASSVGQTTEAFFGQGTRLTVV.

J is TRBJ2-7 and V is TRBV28; possibly TRBD1 or TRBD2 for D (5 bases each). The CDR3 consists of 14 residues. Looked up from germline, CDR1 is MDHEN and CDR2 is SYDVKM. Trimming pared 3 bases from V and 7 bases from J, leaving 16 bases between. This chain's CDR3 is CASSFSGGGWEQYF. The CDR3, as DNA: TGTGCCAGCAGTTTTTCTGGGGGTGGGTGGGAGCAGTACTTC.

The rearrangement links TRBV5-6 to TRBJ1-2; D is unclear. V was trimmed by 3 bases and J by 8 bases, leaving 8 bases between them. There are 11 residues in the CDR3. Germline CDR1 and CDR2: SGHDT and YYEEEE. CDR3 sequence (DNA): TGTGCCAGCAGCTCATCCCTGGGCTACACCTTC. Translation: CASSSSLGYTF.